The entry below gives a single T cell receptor (beta chain) sequence along with its context. Per the study methods: Using the CDR3 differences seen across clinicopathological groups, the authors built a distant-metastasis classifier for papillary thyroid cancer, which was meant to discriminate distant-metastatic patients. MiXCR re-clonotyped the PCR reads for TCRdb. These V and J calls derive from TCRdb rather than the authors' analysis. In the table there are fewer than 35,000 clones, 25% to 35% of which are singletons. The source of the sample is a study of metastatic and nonmetastatic thyroid tumors. Patients were all untreated before their thyroid surgery. J lost 5 bases, V lost 6 bases, and 0 bases had no gene match. The CDR3 runs 11 residues. Per the germline V gene, CDR1 is MDHEN and CDR2 is SYDVKM.

The sequence was collected from a female donor with papillary thyroid cancer or a benign thyroid nodule (not recorded which). Some clones in this sample may be carry-over from other donors' samples. The chain carries TRBV28 and TRBJ2-7; 8 nucleotides match TRBD1. Sequencing input: blood. The DNA for the CDR3 is TGTGCCAGCAGGGGACAGGACGAGCAGTACTTC. Translating it yields CASRGQDEQYF.